This T cell receptor (beta chain) was found in a study of T cells expressing NK-cell markers. Whole-study context: TCR beta repertoires came from sorted CD3+CD56+NKG2C+, CD3+CD56+NKG2C- and CD3+CD56-NKG2C+ T cells. Most of the eight sequenced donors tested HCMV-seropositive; one tested seronegative.

With the 5' RACE reads reprocessed, TCRdb shows one record per CDR3 protein and no DNA. This sample's table reports around 280,000 distinct CDR3 sequences. This CDR3 comprises 15 residues. The material sequenced was blood T cells: a sorted CD56 or NKG2C T cell subset, CD4+ or CD8+ T cells, or bulk PBMC T cells (not recorded which). The chain has TRBV12-3 or TRBV12-4 and TRBJ2-1; TCRdb's D call of TRBD1 is untestable without DNA. The clonotype comes from a man between 18 and 29 years old in good health. This chain's CDR3 is CASSLVSQGGNEQFF.